A single sample gave rise to the 20 T cell receptor delta chains below, sequenced in a study of γδ T cells in repeated Plasmodium falciparum infection. TCRdb re-processed the multiplex PCR reads using CATT. The data contain 45,000 to 60,000 delta-chain clones, roughly 1.9% of them seen just once; the ten biggest clones take up approximately 25%. Vgamma9/Vdelta2+ and Vdelta2-negative gammadelta T cells were flow-sorted from PBMC for bulk sequencing. The sequenced material came from gamma-delta T cells from blood. These TCRs come from a pool of human donors (malaria-infected and uninfected, not separated).

This clone was picked up many times. A far more abundant clone sits one base away, making this likely a read error. This specimen includes other DNA sequences encoding the same CDR3. For the V gene the call is TRDV1; the J gene has no call; the table assigns TRDD3, which was not confirmed against the DNA. Germline values: CDR1 TSWWSYY, CDR2 QGS. The CDR3 spans 20 residues. The CDR3 region has the DNA TGTGCTCTTGGGGACGCATTCCCTTACTGGGGGATACGGGGGGCCGATAAGCTCATCTTT. Translating gives CALGDAFPYWGIRGADKLIF.

Comments on this clone: For this DNA, TCRdb reports the protein of a much larger clone, which diverges at residue 8, most likely from a read error; the protein presented here is translated directly from the DNA. The gene calls are TRDV3 and TRDJ1, with TRDD3 matching 10 bases. TCRdb lists no J gene, so it was determined here by aligning the DNA to germline. CDR1 is TVYSNPD and CDR2 is GDNSRS in the germline V gene (reference sequence). V gave up 3 bases and J gave up 4 bases; unmatched junction bases: 5. This CDR3 is built from 13 residues. This chain's CDR3 is CALSTGGCDKLIF. CDR3 DNA: TGTGCCTTAAGTACTGGGGGATGCGATAAACTCATCTTT.

This clone has at least ten counts. For this DNA, TCRdb reports the protein of a much larger clone, which diverges at residue 12, most likely from a read error; the protein presented here is translated directly from the DNA. The chain employs TRDV1 and TRDJ2; tentative D call: TRDD3 (6 bases). TCRdb gives no J gene; it was assigned here by matching the DNA to germline. The germline CDR1 and CDR2 sequences are TSWWSYY and QGS. This CDR3 is built from 21 residues. V lost 1 base and J 4 bases, leaving 28 bases between the germline ends. CDR3 DNA sequence: TGTGCTCTTGGGGAACCACAGTTTTTCACTGGGAGACGTTATCGGACAGCACAACTCTTCTTT. Residues: CALGEPQFFTGRRYRTAQLFF.

In the case of this clone: TCRdb's listed protein matches a much larger clone and diverges from this DNA's translation at residue 8, likely through a read error; the protein shown comes from the DNA. The chain links TRAV14/DV4 to TRDJ1; 7 positions agree with TRDD3. The J segment lost 2 bases and the V segment lost 9 bases, leaving 15 bases of the junction unmatched. Germline CDR1 TSDPSYG, CDR2 QGSYDQQN (reference sequence). The CDR3 runs to 16 residues. The CDR3 is CAIRRTGEFETDKLIF. In nucleotides, the CDR3 is TGTGCAATTCGCCGTACTGGGGAATTCGAAACCGATAAACTCATCTTT.

This clone was counted ten times or more. The TCRdb record carries a much larger clone's protein, which differs from this DNA's translation at residue 10; a read error is the likely cause, and the protein listed here is the DNA translation. The rearrangement joins TRDV1 to TRDJ1, with TRDD3 matching 8 bases. Germline V lookup: CDR1 TSWWSYY, CDR2 QGS. V lost 4 bases and J lost 5; bases outside the gene matches: 33. There are 23 residues in the CDR3. CDR3 amino acids: CALGVPSIPLHSTGGRAQDKLIF. The CDR3 DNA is TGTGCTCTTGGGGTTCCGTCTATTCCCCTCCACAGTACTGGGGGGCGAGCCCAGGATAAACTCATCTTT.

In its sample, this clone was seen a few times. TCRdb has a much larger clone's protein, which differs at residue 20 from the translation of this DNA, likely because of a read error; what is shown is the protein translated from the DNA. V usage is TRDV3 and J usage is TRDJ1; 10 bases are a match to TRDD3. In the absence of a J gene in TCRdb, the DNA was matched to germline to assign it here. This CDR3 region has 23 residues. The germline V gene has CDR1 TVYSNPD and CDR2 GDNSRS (reference sequence). The CDR3 protein is CALDIHDVRRWGILWRFTDRLIF. In DNA form, the CDR3 reads TGTGCCTTAGATATTCACGACGTAAGGAGGTGGGGGATACTTTGGAGGTTCACCGATAGACTCATCTTT.

This clone was seen only a few times. TCRdb's listed protein matches a much larger clone and diverges from this DNA's translation at residue 5, likely through a read error; the protein shown comes from the DNA. V is TRDV1 and J is TRDJ1, with D possibly TRDD3 on 6 matching bases. In the absence of a J gene in TCRdb, the DNA was matched to germline to assign it here. CDR1 is TSWWSYY and CDR2 is QGS in the germline V gene. This CDR3 is 21 amino acids long. The germline V and J ends were trimmed by 4 bases and 0 bases, with 30 bases remaining between them. The CDR3 is CALGGLLSLYWVTAYTDKLIF. The CDR3 DNA sequence: TGTGCTCTTGGGGGGCTTCTCTCACTTTACTGGGTCACGGCTTACACCGATAAACTCATCTTT.

A note on this clone: A far larger clone is one base from this, pointing to a likely read error. The sample has other DNA sequences that encode this CDR3 too. The genes are TRDV3 and TRDJ1; 11 nucleotides match TRDD3. TCRdb offers no J gene call, so here the DNA was matched to germline to obtain one. CDR1 is TVYSNPD and CDR2 is GDNSRS in the germline V gene (reference sequence). CDR3 length: 21 amino acids. Losses at the gene ends were 3 bases for V and 2 bases for J; bases not matched to a gene: 26. Here the CDR3 reads CAFPRGLPRNWGIVATDKLIF. DNA for the CDR3: TGTGCCTTCCCGCGGGGCCTTCCCCGTAACTGGGGGATAGTAGCGACCGATAAACTCATCTTT.

On this clone: TCRdb attributes to this sequence the protein of a much larger clone, which differs from the DNA translation at residue 10; a read error is likely, and the protein displayed is translated from the DNA. V is TRDV1 and J is TRDJ1; 12 bases line up with TRDD3. TCRdb records no J gene; here it was assigned by comparing the DNA to germline. The V gene's germline CDR1 is TSWWSYY and CDR2 QGS. The CDR3 is 25 amino acids. V shed 2 bases and J 0 bases; nucleotides not matched to a gene: 28. DNA for the CDR3: TGTGCTCTTGGGGAAGGCCCCGTTCGGGGCTTACTGGGGGATACTAGGGGGATATACACCGATAAACTCATCTTT. This gives the protein CALGEGPVRGLLGDTRGIYTDKLIF.

This clone was recorded many times. This chain joins TRDV2 and TRDJ1, with TRDD3 matching over 8 bases. The CDR3 sequence is 20 residues long. J gave up 0 bases and V 0 bases, and 17 bases lay outside the gene matches. The germline gives CDR1 GEAIGNYY, CDR2 EKD. CDR3 amino acids: CACDTVGGGGLGEYTDKLIF. CDR3 nucleotide sequence: TGTGCCTGTGACACCGTGGGTGGTGGGGGATTGGGCGAGTACACCGATAAACTCATCTTT.

Remarks on this clone: A read error is likely here: a far larger clone is one base away. The sample carries other DNA sequences with the same CDR3. V gene TRDV1 was called; the J gene was not; TRDD2 was called by the table and not checked on the DNA. Germline V gene lookup returns CDR1 TSWWSYY and CDR2 QGS. CDR3 length: 21 amino acids. Written as DNA, the CDR3 is TGTGCTCTTGGGGAACCCTTCCTACACGGGATCGGACCTCTTCTCACCGATAAACTTATCTTT. Translated: CALGEPFLHGIGPLLTDKLIF.

This clone was found a few times. This likely came from a read error, as a far larger clone is one base away. Within the sample, other DNA sequences also encode this same CDR3. CDR3 nucleotide sequence: TGTGCTTATAGGAGCGCGTGGGCCCATCCTCTCAAAGACCGGTACTGGGGGATACCAATCTCCGATAAACTCATTTTT. Amino acids: CAYRSAWAHPLKDRYWGIPISDKLIF. No J gene was named, though the V gene is TRAV38-2/DV8; whether TRDD3, the table's D call, matches the DNA was not checked. The CDR3 is 26 residues long. Germline CDR1 TSESDYY, CDR2 QEAYKQQN.

Concerning this clone itself: For this DNA, TCRdb reports the protein of a much larger clone, which diverges at residue 18, most likely from a read error; the protein presented here is translated directly from the DNA. The J gene is TRDJ1, the V gene TRDV3; 13 bases align to TRDD3. Germline V CDR1 and CDR2: TVYSNPD, GDNSRS (reference sequence). This CDR3 region has 21 residues. CDR3 in DNA: TGTGCCTCTGATGATTCCTACCCTCTTACTGGGGGATACGGGGGCACCGATAGACTCATCTTT. Translating it yields CASDDSYPLTGGYGGTDRLIF.

For this clone: A read error likely explains this, since a far larger clone differs by one base. The rearrangement joins TRDV2 to TRDJ1; TRDD3 matches at 8 bases. TCRdb records no J gene; here it was assigned by comparing the DNA to germline. The CDR3 has 18 amino acids. V shed 0 bases and J 10 bases; nucleotides not matched to a gene: 21. CDR1 and CDR2 from the germline V gene are GEAIGNYY and EKD. DNA for the CDR3: TGTGCCTGTGACACCGTGATGGCACCTACTGGGGGCCTGACTCGACTCATCTTT. It yields the protein CACDTVMAPTGGLTRLIF.

This clone was observed a handful of times. The TCRdb protein comes from a much larger clone and disagrees with this DNA's translation at residue 12, likely due to a read error; the protein given here is derived from the DNA. This chain joins TRDV1 and TRDJ1, with 9 bases fitting TRDD2. TCRdb gives no J gene; it was assigned here by matching the DNA to germline. CDR1 TSWWSYY and CDR2 QGS come from the germline V gene. The CDR3 is made up of 17 amino acids. The junction had 16 bases not matched to a gene; V was cut back by 3 bases and J by 8 bases. The DNA of the CDR3 is TGTGCTCTTGGGGACCAACCCTTCCTACGTCTCTGTGGGAAACTCATCTTT. It yields the protein CALGDQPFLRLCGKLIF.

To note about this clone: The protein TCRdb lists belongs to a much larger clone and differs from this DNA's translation at residue 7, which points to a read error; the protein shown is made from the DNA. This CDR3 reads CALGENVPIPTTYWGMTALTAQLFF. CDR3 DNA: TGTGCTCTTGGGGAAAACGTTCCTATTCCAACTACGTACTGGGGGATGACGGCTTTGACAGCACAACTCTTCTTT. The rearrangement joins TRDV1 to TRDJ2; 10 bases line up with TRDD3. The J gene, absent from TCRdb, was called here by matching the DNA to germline. The CDR3 is 25 amino acids. Losses at the gene ends were 2 bases for V and 0 bases for J; bases not matched to a gene: 27. From germline, CDR1 is TSWWSYY and CDR2 QGS.

This clone has at least ten counts. A far larger clone differs by one base, so this is likely a read error. The chain links TRDV2 to TRDJ2; TRDD3 matches at 8 bases. TCRdb is silent on the J gene; assignment here came from matching the DNA to germline. Germline CDR1 reads GEAIGNYY; CDR2 reads EKD. This CDR3 is built from 19 residues. CDR3 DNA: TGTGCCTGTGACACCGGGTGTGGGGGATTCTTTGTTTTGGCAGCACAACTCTTCTTT. Translation: CACDTGCGGFFVLAAQLFF.

This clone was counted a few times. Translating this DNA gives a protein that differs at residue 6 from the TCRdb one, which belongs to a much larger clone; a read error is likely, and the protein shown is this translation. The rearrangement links TRDV1 to TRDJ1; possibly TRDD2 for D (7 bases). TCRdb gives no J gene; it was assigned here by matching the DNA to germline. Germline CDR1 reads TSWWSYY; CDR2 reads QGS. The CDR3 is made up of 16 amino acids. With 3 bases removed from V and 8 bases from J, the gap between germline ends came to 22 bases. This CDR3 is CALGELFPTGDTKLIF. DNA of the CDR3: TGTGCTCTTGGGGAGTTATTTCCTACGGGAGATACGAAACTCATCTTT.

The sample holds a few counts of this clone. A far larger clone is one nucleotide away, so this likely arose from a read error. The sample holds other DNA sequences that translate to the same CDR3. The chain employs TRDV2 and TRDJ1, with 13 bases matching TRDD3. No J gene is reported in TCRdb; it was inferred here by comparing the DNA with germline. This CDR3 is 20 amino acids long. Germline values: CDR1 GEAIGNYY, CDR2 EKD. CDR3 sequence (DNA): TGCGCCTGTGACACGATATTACTGGGGGATACGCGGGCTTACACCGATAAACTCATCTTT. Protein sequence: CACDTILLGDTRAYTDKLIF.

Remarks on this clone: TCRdb's listed protein matches a much larger clone and diverges from this DNA's translation at residue 14, likely through a read error; the protein shown comes from the DNA. The rearrangement uses TRDV2 and TRDJ1, with 8 nucleotides matching TRDD3. Germline lookup yields CDR1 GEAIGNYY and CDR2 EKD. The CDR3 totals 16 residues. The CDR3 is CACEALGELDTDKPIF. In nucleotides, the CDR3 is TGTGCCTGTGAGGCCCTGGGGGAACTCGACACCGATAAACCCATCTTT.